The rows below give T cell receptor beta chains drawn from one sample of a study of beta chain features in type 1 diabetes. TCRdb keeps only in-frame clones here, not all; method: immunoSEQ multiplex PCR. Of about 250,000 clones listed, around an eighth are singletons. The specimen was naive CD4+ T cells from blood. The receptors come from a woman in her thirties or forties in good health. Each CDR3 is given without its conserved first and last residue. A D gene is named only where the DNA matches it firmly. The listing skips clone size in some rows; elsewhere it reads once, few, many or a size class.

clone_size d_call v_call cdr3_length cdr3_aa
- - TRBV6-1 12 ASSAGNRDYEQY
- - TRBV2 10 ASQRGGYEQY
- TRBD1 TRBV13 14 ASSSRTGVLVGEQF
- - TRBV7-2 12 ASSPKRENTEAF
few - TRBV5-4 11 ASSPDRFYGYT
few TRBD2 TRBV15 13 ATSRRSGREDIQY
few - TRBV6-1 12 ASSARAGVEKLF
- - TRBV9 12 ASSVVGAEETQY
- - TRBV5-1 13 ASSLGGDSTDTQY
- - TRBV9 13 ASSVALEGANEQF
- - TRBV5-1 12 ASSLGQKQETQY
- TRBD1 TRBV18 13 ASSPKTGSSYEQY
- - TRBV5-1 15 ASSLGAGVGSGDTQY
few TRBD1 TRBV18 13 ASSRTGGNIYEQY
- - TRBV5-1 13 ASSLIGGGAGELF
- TRBD1 TRBV5-6 12 ASSRGQGLYEQY
few TRBD1 TRBV19 13 ASRLGGRGRQTQY
few - TRBV4-3 13 ASSQDTGGNQPQH
few TRBD1 TRBV5-4 13 ASRSPGQGGYGYT
- - TRBV29-1 12 SVDPGTSYNEQF
few - TRBV21-1 15 ASSKAGPVLNTGELF
few - TRBV6-5 12 ASRTGHLNYGYT
- - TRBV7-2 10 ASSLARETQY
once TRBD2 TRBV6-5 12 ASSPGTSVGTQY
- - TRBV7-2 12 ASSLLGSSYEQY
many TRBD1 TRBV7-8 12 ASSWRTGQETQY
- TRBD2 TRBV7-2 12 ASSPQRGSYEQF
few - TRBV9 12 ASSFRTGQETQY
- TRBD1 TRBV14 13 ASSPGQGAVETQY
- - TRBV6-5 14 ASSYSKELNTGELF
- - TRBV7-7 11 ASTPRVNYGYT
- - TRBV6-1 13 ASSETGTTNEKLF
- TRBD1 TRBV4-1 12 ASRRTGGAGELF
- - TRBV6-5 14 ASSYGGAARGDTQY
- TRBD1 TRBV18 14 ASSPRRGLAKNIQY
few TRBD1 TRBV2 8 ASSEGQEY
- TRBD2 TRBV25-1 11 ASGRGSQETQY
few - TRBV5-8 13 ASSLGGRGYNEQF
- TRBD2 TRBV7-9 15 ASSLLLAGLLTDTQY
few TRBD1 TRBV4-1 14 ASSLSDRVNTGELF
- TRBD1 TRBV5-1 14 ASSFRTGSSEETQY
many - TRBV7-2 11 ASSYGFRDEQF
- - TRBV21-1 13 ASSKTGNSNQPQH
- - TRBV15 11 ATKTSGANVLT
few TRBD2 TRBV7-2 17 ASSPRSTLAGGRTDTQY
- - TRBV10-3 12 AISGIDRPGGYT
- - TRBV2 10 ASGAGLVSQH
few - TRBV29-1 11 SGRGGGGYEQY
- TRBD1 TRBV5-1 13 ASSLEGQGGYGYT
- TRBD1 TRBV5-6 14 ASSPDRGRNSYEQY
- - TRBV5-1 10 ASRTGSDTQY
- - TRBV7-2 14 ASSFALESTNEKLF
- TRBD1 TRBV18 12 ASSLLDRGPEQF
- TRBD2 TRBV13 16 ASSLGTSGGIPVNIQY
- - TRBV5-6 14 ASSFRIAPSGNTIY